Listed here are 30 T cell receptor beta chains from one sample, sequenced in a study of shared clonotypes between healthy human individuals. The table came from immunoSEQ multiplex PCR; TCRdb's copy has only in-frame clones and leaves some out. Among some 1,100,000 clones, approximately 78% were seen once, and the ten largest hold approximately 0.56%. The sample taken for sequencing was memory CD4+ T cells from PBMCs. Subset indicated: CD45RA-negative fraction. Source of these receptors: a man aged 18 to 30 in good health. Some clones in this sample may be carry-over from other donors' samples.

This clone was observed once. The chain recombines TRBV19 with TRBJ1-5; D is possibly TRBD1 (6 bases). Germline-derived CDR1 and CDR2 are LNHDA and SQIVND (reference sequence). This CDR3 contains 15 residues. Trimming removed 6 bases at V and 2 bases at J, with 14 bases between. CDR3 sequence reads: CASSVPDSGNQPQHF. CDR3 nucleotide sequence: TGTGCCAGTAGCGTCCCGGACAGTGGCAATCAGCCCCAGCATTTT.

This chain links TRBV6-6 with TRBJ1-2; maybe TRBD1 (5 bases). Looked up from germline, CDR1 is MNHNY and CDR2 is SVGAGI (reference sequence). CDR3 length: 14 amino acids. V dropped 10 bases and J dropped 7 bases, with 22 bases sitting between them. The chain's CDR3 is CATRRDGASPGYTF. For the CDR3, the DNA is TGTGCCACCAGACGGGACGGTGCGTCCCCTGGCTACACCTTC.

The chain combines TRBV10-3 with TRBJ2-6; no clear D gene. Germline V gene sequence: CDR1 ENHRY, CDR2 SYGVKD. The CDR3 runs 15 residues. V was trimmed by 4 bases and J by 6 bases, leaving 13 bases between them. The CDR3 loop reads CAISGGGVQANVLTF. The CDR3 nucleotides read TGTGCCATCAGTGGGGGTGGGGTCCAGGCCAACGTCCTGACTTTC.

The V gene is TRBV27, the J gene TRBJ2-4, with a weak D call TRBD2 (5 bases). The CDR3 covers 13 residues. CDR1 and CDR2 from the germline V gene are MNHEY and SMNVEV (reference sequence). The V end was cut by 9 bases, the J end by 3 bases, with 12 bases between. The CDR3 sequence: CARRPGSKNIQYF. CDR3 DNA: TGTGCCAGGAGACCGGGAAGCAAAAACATTCAGTACTTC.

CDR3 sequence reads: CASSLRTANTGELFF. CDR3 sequence (DNA): TGTGCCAGCAGCTTAAGGACAGCAAACACCGGGGAGCTGTTTTTT. The chain has TRBV11-2 and TRBJ2-2, with D possibly matching TRBD1 (6 bases). The CDR3 is made up of 15 amino acids. Germline V gives CDR1 SGHAT, CDR2 FQNNGV. Trimming cost V 2 bases and J 2 bases, with 9 bases left between them.

This clone has just a few counts. Other DNA sequences in the same sample also yield this CDR3. This chain uses TRBV5-1 with TRBJ1-3; D call uncertain. The CDR3 length is 13 residues. Germline-derived CDR1 and CDR2 are SGHRS and YFSETQ. With 0 bases removed from V and 3 bases from J, the gap between germline ends came to 4 bases. The CDR3 protein is CASSLEGGNTIYF. The CDR3 DNA sequence: TGCGCCAGCAGCTTGGAGGGTGGAAACACCATATATTTT.

This sequence joins TRBV7-9 and TRBJ2-2, with unresolved D. Trimming took 0 bases from V and 5 from J, leaving 10 bases between them. CDR3 size: 15 residues. CDR1 and CDR2 from the germline V gene are SEHNR and FQNEAQ (reference sequence). For the CDR3, the DNA is TGTGCCAGCAGCTTAGCGATGACGAGTACCGGGGAGCTGTTTTTT. As protein: CASSLAMTSTGELFF.

J is TRBJ1-1 and V is TRBV11-1, with no clear D. The germline V and J ends were trimmed by 1 base and 1 base, with 10 bases remaining between them. The V gene's germline CDR1 is SGHAT and CDR2 FQDESV (reference sequence). The CDR3 is made up of 15 amino acids. The CDR3: CASSLGVGWNTEAFF. The CDR3, as DNA: TGTGCCAGCAGCTTAGGAGTCGGCTGGAACACTGAAGCTTTCTTT.

The chain has TRBV25-1 and TRBJ1-2, with D possibly TRBD1 on 6 matching bases. This CDR3 region has 16 residues. The germline V and J ends were trimmed by 1 base and 7 bases, with 19 bases remaining between them. CDR1 MGHDK and CDR2 SYGVNS come from the germline V gene. The chain's CDR3 is CASSELGARSSGGYTF. The CDR3 DNA sequence: TGTGCCAGCAGTGAATTGGGGGCTCGGTCTTCTGGTGGCTACACCTTC.

The chain uses TRBV6-4 and TRBJ1-1, with D hard to call. V was pared by 5 bases and J by 3 bases, with 10 bases between. The V gene's germline CDR1 is MRHNA and CDR2 SNTAGT. The CDR3 has 13 amino acids. The CDR3 protein is CASSPTADTEAFF. The CDR3 nucleotides read TGTGCCAGCAGTCCAACAGCGGACACTGAAGCTTTCTTT.

A single count supports this clone. CDR3 nucleotide sequence: TGTGCCAGCAGTTTACCTCGCGGCGGGGGAGCCTACGAGCAGTACTTC. It yields the protein CASSLPRGGGAYEQYF. J is TRBJ2-7 and V is TRBV27; 7 bases are a match to TRBD2. Trimming at V came to 2 bases and at J to 2 bases, leaving 9 bases not matched to a gene. The CDR3 is made up of 16 amino acids. Germline lookup yields CDR1 MNHEY and CDR2 SMNVEV (reference sequence).

V and J are TRBV27 and TRBJ2-7; 12 nucleotides line up with TRBD2. This CDR3 comprises 15 residues. Looked up from germline, CDR1 is MNHEY and CDR2 is SMNVEV (reference sequence). Trimming took 8 bases from V and 1 from J; bases not matched to a gene: 6. The CDR3 is CASRTSGVGSYEQYF. DNA of the CDR3: TGTGCCAGCCGGACTAGCGGGGTTGGGTCCTACGAGCAGTACTTC.

The rearrangement uses TRBV19 and TRBJ2-7; 7 nucleotides agree with TRBD1. Trimming cost V 1 base and J 0 bases; bases outside gene matches: 6. The CDR3 consists of 16 residues. Germline V CDR1 and CDR2: LNHDA, SQIVND (reference sequence). The CDR3 DNA sequence: TGTGCCAGTAGTATAGGACCGGGACAGAGCTCCTACGAGCAGTACTTC. Protein product: CASSIGPGQSSYEQYF.

As DNA, the CDR3 is TGTGCCAGCAGCCCCATTGGGGGACACCCGTACCAAGAGACCCAGTACTTC. Protein sequence: CASSPIGGHPYQETQYF. The chain combines TRBV11-2 with TRBJ2-5; a weak D match, TRBD1 (6 bases). V lost 5 bases, J lost 0 bases, and 19 bases lay in between. The germline CDR1 and CDR2 sequences are SGHAT and FQNNGV. The CDR3 runs to 17 residues.

The rearrangement joins TRBV6-1 to TRBJ2-7, with D tentatively TRBD2 (7 bases). The CDR3 contains 20 residues. Germline CDR1 and CDR2: MNHNS and SASEGT. The V end lost 3 bases, the J end lost 4 bases, and 31 bases lay between the germline ends. As DNA, the CDR3 is TGTGCCAGCAGTGACCGTGCGGGGGACACCTCGGGGGTGGGCCGATACGAGCAGTACTTC. Encoded protein: CASSDRAGDTSGVGRYEQYF.

The chain has TRBV7-2 and TRBJ2-7; TRBD2 agrees at 10 bases. Per the germline V gene, CDR1 is SGHTA and CDR2 is FQGNSA. J was trimmed by 2 bases and V by 2 bases; bases with no gene match: 6. This CDR3 region has 16 residues. The CDR3 DNA reads TGTGCCAGCAGCTTAACCCTAGCGGGGGACCCCTACGAGCAGTACTTC. Its translation is CASSLTLAGDPYEQYF.

The genes are TRBV6-1 and TRBJ2-5; D ambiguous. The CDR3 totals 12 residues. Germline CDR1 reads MNHNS; CDR2 reads SASEGT. Trimming removed 4 bases from V and 7 bases from J, with 10 bases in between. CDR3 loop: CASSARSGTQYF. In DNA, the CDR3 is TGTGCCAGCAGTGCCAGGTCCGGGACCCAGTACTTC.

The chain joins TRBV25-1 to TRBJ2-1; D ambiguous. The CDR3 is made up of 12 amino acids. CDR1 is MGHDK, CDR2 SYGVNS, per germline. The germline V and J ends were trimmed by 4 bases and 7 bases, with 8 bases remaining between them. As DNA, the CDR3 is TGTGCCAGCAGTGGAGTAGAAAATGAGCAGTTCTTC. Its translation: CASSGVENEQFF.

This chain connects TRBV6-5 to TRBJ1-2, with 7 positions matching TRBD1. The germline V gene encodes CDR1 MNHEY and CDR2 SVGAGI. With 0 bases clipped from V and 9 bases from J, the junction kept 4 bases outside the gene matches. The CDR3 runs 13 residues. The CDR3 region is CASSYSTGRSYTF. The CDR3 DNA follows: TGTGCCAGCAGTTACTCGACAGGGCGAAGCTACACCTTC.

This chain connects TRBV10-3 to TRBJ1-1; D perhaps matches TRBD1 (5 bases). Per germline, CDR1 ENHRY and CDR2 SYGVKD. Deletions cut 10 bases from V and 3 bases from J, with 15 bases between. The CDR3 spans 13 residues. CDR3 sequence reads: CATRPRGDTEAFF. DNA for the CDR3: TGTGCCACCAGACCTCGGGGGGACACTGAAGCTTTCTTT.

The chain uses TRBV10-2 and TRBJ2-1, with 7 bases lining up with TRBD1. Losses at the gene ends were 7 bases for V and 4 bases for J; bases not matched to a gene: 4. CDR3 length: 13 residues. Per germline, CDR1 WSHSY and CDR2 SAAADI. CDR3 region: CASTLRGYNEQFF. The DNA of the CDR3 is TGCGCCAGCACACTCAGGGGGTACAATGAGCAGTTCTTC.

This chain joins TRBV30 and TRBJ1-6; no clear D gene. This CDR3 has 14 residues. V gave up 0 bases and J gave up 7 bases, with 10 bases separating them. From germline, CDR1 is GTSNPN and CDR2 SVGIG (reference sequence). The CDR3 nucleotides are TGTGCCTGGAGTGTCGCGGGGTACAATTCACCCCTCCACTTT. The encoded protein is CAWSVAGYNSPLHF.

The V gene is TRBV7-6, the J gene TRBJ2-5; 11 nucleotides match TRBD2. V was pared by 6 bases and J by 1 base, with 7 bases of the junction left unmatched. From germline, CDR1 is SGHVS and CDR2 FNYEAQ. This CDR3 is built from 16 residues. DNA for the CDR3: TGTGCCAGCAGTCAGGCGCTAGCGGGAGGCCAAGAGACCCAGTACTTC. It translates to CASSQALAGGQETQYF. Full variable domain (remainder filled in from reference TRBV7-6 and TRBJ2-5): GAGVSQSPRYKVTKRGQDVALRCDPISGHVSLYWYRQALGQGPEFLTYFNYEAQQDKSGLPNDRFSAERPEGSISTLTIQRTEQRDSAMYRCASSQALAGGQETQYFGPGTRLLVL.

This sequence joins TRBV5-1 and TRBJ2-1; the D gene is possibly TRBD2 (5 bases). Trimming pared 9 bases from V and 7 bases from J, leaving 20 bases between. The length of the CDR3 is 14 residues. Per germline, CDR1 SGHRS and CDR2 YFSETQ. CDR3 DNA: TGCGCCACCCGGGGTACGACTTCGGTGAATGAGCAGTTCTTC. Protein product: CATRGTTSVNEQFF.

The chain recombines TRBV9 with TRBJ2-1, with D tentatively TRBD2 (6 bases). Germline CDR1 reads SGDLS; CDR2 reads YYNGEE. V was pared by 4 bases and J by 3 bases, with 8 bases between. This CDR3 has 13 residues. CDR3 loop: CASSHGGYNEQFF. The DNA of the CDR3 is TGTGCCAGCAGCCACGGGGGCTACAATGAGCAGTTCTTC.

This clone was seen only a few times. The chain recombines TRBV28 with TRBJ1-1, with D uncertain. Germline CDR1 is MDHEN and CDR2 is SYDVKM. The V end lost 2 bases, the J end lost 4 bases, and 5 bases lay between the germline ends. The CDR3 length is 12 residues. The CDR3 spells CASSLKTTEAFF. CDR3 DNA sequence: TGTGCCAGCAGTTTAAAGACCACTGAAGCTTTCTTT.

The chain uses TRBV6-1 and TRBJ2-7, with TRBD1 as a possible D gene (5 bases). The CDR3 is 12 residues long. Trimming stripped 0 bases from V and 7 bases from J, with 7 bases between. Germline loops: CDR1 MNHNS, CDR2 SASEGT. DNA of the CDR3: TGTGCCAGCAGTGAAGCATCAGGGGAGCAGTACTTC. Protein: CASSEASGEQYF.

This chain links TRBV7-9 with TRBJ2-7, with D tentatively TRBD2 (5 bases). The V end was cut by 5 bases, the J end by 5 bases, with 13 bases between. CDR1 is SEHNR and CDR2 is FQNEAQ in the germline V gene (reference sequence). The CDR3 extends over 13 amino acids. The chain's CDR3 is CASSSGRVNEQYF. The DNA for the CDR3 is TGTGCCAGCAGCAGCGGTAGGGTCAACGAGCAGTACTTC.

Note on this clone: Other DNA sequences of this sample code for an identical CDR3. The chain is built from TRBV29-1 and TRBJ2-5, with a weak D call TRBD1 (6 bases). Trimming removed 3 bases from V and 5 bases from J, with 10 bases in between. The CDR3 runs to 12 residues. Germline V gene data show CDR1 as SQVTM and CDR2 as ANQGSEA. This CDR3 is CSVEGAGETQYF. The DNA of the CDR3 is TGCAGCGTTGAGGGGGCCGGGGAGACCCAGTACTTC.

This rearrangement joins TRBV4-2 to TRBJ2-2, with D possibly matching TRBD2 (6 bases). Germline CDR1 and CDR2: LGHNA and YNFKEQ. V gave up 3 bases and J gave up 9 bases, with 8 bases separating them. The CDR3 has 12 residues. CDR3 coding DNA: TGTGCCAGCAGCCATGGAGGGCGGGAGCTGTTTTTT. Translating gives CASSHGGRELFF.